This is a list of T cell receptor beta chains from one sample in a study of cytomegalovirus exposure and HLA in healthy donors. The repertoire was sequenced with immunoSEQ multiplex PCR; TCRdb's copy has only in-frame clones and lacks some. The sample lists some 140,000 clones; around 85% were seen once. The sequenced sample was PBMCs. These receptors were collected from a woman in her fifties or sixties in good health and CMV-seropositive. CDR3s include the opening cysteine and the closing phenylalanine or tryptophan.

>16|TRBJ2-1|TRBV5-4
CASSLAATGSYNEQFF
>14|TRBJ1-4|TRBV5-4
CASSRDWGNEKLFF
>16|TRBJ1-2|TRBV13
CASSPGGQRFNYGYTF
>18|TRBJ1-4|TRBV9
CASSTRDIGIGTNEKLFF
>15|TRBJ1-6|TRBV7-3
CASSFVTGGNSPLHF
>14|TRBJ1-6|TRBV15
CATSQLQGNSPLHF
>15|TRBJ2-7|TRBV7-9
CASSLTGQGVDEQYF
>15|TRBJ2-7|TRBV5-1
CASSLGAGGPYEQYF
>14|TRBJ1-2|TRBV30
CAWSGGPGTRGYTF
>15|TRBJ1-1|TRBV11-2
CASSWTGGGNTEAFF
>14|TRBJ1-1|TRBV29-1
CSVQARQGGTEAFF
>15|TRBJ2-2|TRBV28
CASILGRGNTGELFF
>13|TRBJ2-3|TRBV5-1
CAREGESTDTQYF
>15|TRBJ1-4|TRBV2
CASRGDRGSNEKLFF
>13|TRBJ2-5|TRBV6-1
CASSGNSQETQYF
>14|TRBJ1-2|TRBV28
CASASGGSWYGYTF
>14|TRBJ1-2|TRBV9
CASSVAPVNYGYTF
>11|TRBJ2-5|TRBV5-6
CASSQTGTQYF
>15|TRBJ2-3|TRBV5-1
CASSLQGAGTDTQYF
>15|TRBJ2-2|TRBV15
CATSRARGQSGELFF
>16|TRBJ1-1|TRBV19
CASSTRGPTGATEAFF
>14|TRBJ1-1|TRBV30
CAWRQQGGDTEAFF
>13|TRBJ1-2|TRBV13
CASSPGQGYGYTF
>14|TRBJ2-3|TRBV5-8
CASSRGQDSDTQYF
>15|TRBJ1-4|TRBV18
CASSPSTEHNEKLFF
>17|TRBJ1-2|TRBV7-9
CASSSNPGQGVNYGYTF
>16|TRBJ1-1|TRBV18
CASSPPTVVANTEAFF
>16|TRBJ1-5|TRBV19
CASSIQTGGGNQPQHF
>16|TRBJ1-1|TRBV7-9
CASSSQGQGRRTEAFF
>11|TRBJ2-7|TRBV20-1
CSVSPAYEQYF